A selection of T cell receptor beta chains follows, all from one sample in a study of CD8 T cells in Susac syndrome. TCRdb recomputed calls from the immunoSEQ multiplex PCR reads with MiXCR, one row per CDR3 protein. In the table there are 180,000 or so distinct CDR3 sequences, around 94% of which are singletons. What was sequenced was CD4+ T cells from PBMCs. These TCRs come from a human donor in good health. Each CDR3 is given with its conserved first and last residue. The D gene is left open where the match is weak. Clone size appears in some rows only: once, few, many, or a class for an expanded clone.

d_call j_call v_call clone_size cdr3_aa cdr3_nt
TRBD1 TRBJ2-1 TRBV19 - CASSINRGHEQFF TGTGCCAGTAGTATCAACAGGGGCCATGAGCAGTTCTTC
- TRBJ2-5 TRBV20-1 - CSARKPRLQETQYF TGCAGTGCTAGAAAGCCGAGGCTCCAAGAGACCCAGTACTTC
- TRBJ1-1 TRBV7-2 once CASSPPSIRGTEAFF TGTGCCAGCAGCCCGCCGTCCATTCGGGGAACTGAAGCTTTCTTT
- TRBJ2-1 TRBV5-4 - CASSPAGRRSYNEQFF TGTGCCAGCAGCCCCGCGGGCAGACGCTCCTACAATGAGCAGTTCTTC
- TRBJ2-7 TRBV28 - CASSSRTVPYEQYF TGTGCCAGCAGCTCCCGGACAGTTCCCTACGAGCAGTACTTC
TRBD2 TRBJ2-1 TRBV3-1 - CASSQVAGASYNEQFF TGTGCCAGCAGCCAAGTAGCGGGGGCCTCCTACAATGAGCAGTTCTTC
TRBD1 TRBJ2-3 TRBV29-1 once CSVVRGPTDTQYF TGCAGCGTAGTCAGGGGGCCGACAGATACGCAGTATTTT
- TRBJ1-5 TRBV7-9 - CASSIRDQPQHF TGTGCCAGCAGTATACGGGATCAGCCCCAGCATTTT
- TRBJ2-7 TRBV20-1 - CSARAGAHSYEQYF TGCAGTGCTAGAGCAGGGGCCCATTCCTACGAGCAGTACTTC
- TRBJ1-5 TRBV20-1 - CSGYAHSNQPQHF TGCAGTGGGTACGCTCATAGCAATCAGCCCCAGCATTTT
- TRBJ1-2 TRBV4-1 - CASSQDYNSGYTF TGCGCCAGCAGCCAAGATTACAACAGCGGCTACACCTTC
- TRBJ2-3 TRBV20-1 - CSERGRGTDTQYF TGCAGTGAAAGAGGGCGGGGCACAGATACGCAGTATTTT
- TRBJ2-3 TRBV6-5 - CASSYSGYDTQYF TGTGCCAGCAGTTACTCAGGTTACGATACGCAGTATTTT
TRBD1 TRBJ2-5 TRBV7-9 - CASSPDRARAETQYF TGTGCCAGCAGCCCTGACAGGGCTAGAGCAGAGACCCAGTACTTC
TRBD2 TRBJ2-3 TRBV29-1 - CSVNGGGTDTQYF TGCAGCGTGAACGGGGGGGGCACAGATACGCAGTATTTT
- TRBJ2-2 TRBV20-1 - CSARAVGRQTGELFF TGCAGTGCTAGAGCTGTTGGCAGACAAACCGGGGAGCTGTTTTTT
TRBD1 TRBJ1-5 TRBV29-1 - CSATTGGRGDQPQHF TGCAGCGCCACCACAGGGGGCAGGGGCGATCAGCCCCAGCATTTT
- TRBJ2-7 TRBV7-9 - CASSHRDGYQEQYF TGTGCCAGCAGCCACCGGGACGGATATCAGGAGCAGTACTTC
- TRBJ1-6 TRBV2 - CASREQGNNSPLHF TGTGCCAGCAGGGAACAGGGAAATAATTCACCCCTCCACTTT
TRBD1 TRBJ1-1 TRBV20-1 - CSAAKGQGGTEAFF TGCAGTGCCGCAAAGGGACAGGGTGGCACTGAAGCTTTCTTT
TRBD1 TRBJ1-6 TRBV19 - CASSNRGGRSPLHF TGTGCCAGTAGTAACAGGGGTGGCAGGTCACCCCTCCACTTT
- TRBJ2-2 TRBV9 - CASSAGLKYTGELFF TGTGCCAGCAGCGCCGGACTCAAATACACCGGGGAGCTGTTTTTT
- TRBJ2-3 TRBV3-1 - CASSQERIYGLDTQYF TGTGCCAGCAGCCAAGAGAGGATCTACGGTCTGGATACGCAGTATTTT
- TRBJ2-7 TRBV20-1 - CSASSRWSSYEQYF TGCAGTGCTAGTTCGCGATGGAGCTCCTACGAGCAGTACTTC
- TRBJ1-1 TRBV5-1 - CASSLQGLGNTEAFF TGCGCCAGCAGCTTGCAGGGTTTGGGGAACACTGAAGCTTTCTTT
- TRBJ1-1 TRBV7-2 - CASSLETRNTEAFF TGTGCCAGCAGCTTAGAGACAAGGAACACTGAAGCTTTCTTT
- TRBJ2-7 TRBV20-1 - CSARAHGGSYEQYF TGCAGTGCTAGAGCTCATGGGGGGTCCTACGAGCAGTACTTC
TRBD1 TRBJ2-7 TRBV4-2 - CASSQVGQGKIDEQYF TGTGCCAGCAGCCAAGTGGGACAGGGAAAAATCGACGAGCAGTACTTC
- TRBJ1-6 TRBV20-1 - CSASETAYNSPLHF TGCAGTGCTAGCGAGACAGCCTATAATTCACCCCTCCACTTT
- TRBJ1-2 TRBV6-6 few CASTSESAGNYGYTF TGTGCCAGCACCTCAGAATCGGCGGGTAACTATGGCTACACCTTC
- TRBJ2-2 TRBV29-1 - CSVKKGPSNTGELFF TGCAGCGTTAAGAAGGGCCCCTCGAACACCGGGGAGCTGTTTTTT
TRBD2 TRBJ2-1 TRBV20-1 - CSARDVSGGRDEQFF TGCAGTGCTAGAGATGTTAGCGGGGGGCGAGATGAGCAGTTCTTC
- TRBJ2-3 TRBV15 - CATSQTTGTDTQYF TGTGCCACCAGTCAGACCACGGGCACAGATACGCAGTATTTT
- TRBJ1-1 TRBV30 - CAWTHPNTEAFF TGTGCCTGGACACATCCGAACACTGAAGCTTTCTTT
- TRBJ2-3 TRBV9 - CASSVIVADTQYF TGTGCCAGCAGCGTAATAGTGGCAGATACGCAGTATTTT
- TRBJ2-3 TRBV9 - CASSDRVAPTDTQYF TGTGCCAGCAGCGACAGGGTGGCCCCCACAGATACGCAGTATTTT
- TRBJ2-7 TRBV12-3/TRBV12-4 - CASSLRGLSYEQYF TGTGCCAGCAGTTTACGCGGACTCTCCTACGAGCAGTACTTC
TRBD1 TRBJ1-2 TRBV29-1 few CSVGDSQFGYTF TGCAGCGTGGGGGACAGTCAGTTTGGCTACACCTTC
- TRBJ2-5 TRBV20-1 - CSARRRGGPLDQYF TGCAGTGCTAGACGGCGCGGGGGCCCTCTGGACCAGTACTTC
- TRBJ1-5 TRBV5-1 - CASSWQGNQPQHF TGCGCCAGCAGCTGGCAGGGTAATCAGCCCCAGCATTTT
- TRBJ1-5 TRBV14 - CASSQERRQLQHF TGTGCCAGCAGCCAAGAAAGGAGACAGCTCCAGCATTTT
- TRBJ2-5 TRBV24-1 - CATSDSGLASGETQYF TGTGCCACCAGTGATTCAGGGCTAGCGTCCGGGGAGACCCAGTACTTC
TRBD1 TRBJ2-1 TRBV28 - CASSLPGGGWDEQFF TGTGCCAGCAGTTTGCCAGGGGGTGGGTGGGATGAGCAGTTCTTC
TRBD2 TRBJ2-7 TRBV6-2/TRBV6-3 - CASSYRTSGGSYEQYF TGTGCCAGCAGTTACCGGACTAGCGGGGGCTCCTACGAGCAGTACTTC
TRBD1 TRBJ2-7 TRBV3-1 - CASSAAGTASYEQYF TGTGCCAGCAGCGCGGCCGGGACAGCCTCCTACGAGCAGTACTTC
TRBD1 TRBJ2-2 TRBV15 - CATSRRQGILTGELFF TGTGCCACCAGCAGACGACAGGGAATCCTCACCGGGGAGCTGTTTTTT
TRBD1 TRBJ2-2 TRBV9 - CASSVATGGGTGELFF TGTGCCAGCAGCGTAGCGACAGGGGGCGGCACCGGGGAGCTGTTTTTT
- TRBJ2-1 TRBV14 - CASSQGAYNEQFF TGTGCCAGCAGCCAAGGAGCATACAATGAGCAGTTCTTC
- TRBJ2-5 TRBV15 - CATFRPGGPQETQYF TGTGCCACCTTCAGACCCGGGGGGCCCCAAGAGACCCAGTACTTC
- TRBJ1-2 TRBV29-1 - CSVEGHRNYGYTF TGCAGCGTTGAGGGTCACAGGAACTATGGCTACACCTTC
- TRBJ1-4 TRBV15 few CATSRGYEKLFF TGTGCCACCAGCAGGGGATATGAAAAACTGTTTTTT